These T cell receptor beta chains were read from a single sample in a study of T cells of healthy individuals. Each CDR3 protein is one row after TCRdb ran MiXCR on the 5' RACE reads. The sample records 41,000 or so distinct CDR3 sequences, 4% to 5.5% being singletons. Receptors originate from a human donor in good health. CDR3s include the opening cysteine and the closing phenylalanine or tryptophan. Each record gives: V gene, J gene, D gene, clone size, CDR3 protein, CDR3 DNA. A D gene is named only where the DNA matches it firmly. Size values are once, few and many counts, or a class for expanded clones, and some rows have none.

V: TRBV7-9; J: TRBJ2-1; D: .; size: many; CDR3: CASSRVEEGDEQFF; DNA: TGTGCCAGCAGCCGCGTCGAGGAGGGCGATGAGCAGTTCTTC
V: TRBV5-6; J: TRBJ1-5; D: .; size: few; CDR3: CASRRGDSNQPQHF; DNA: TGTGCCAGCAGGAGAGGAGATAGCAATCAGCCCCAGCATTTT
V: TRBV7-8; J: TRBJ2-7; D: .; size: medium-sized; CDR3: CASSPSGPPYEQYF; DNA: TGTGCCAGCAGCCCCTCCGGGCCGCCCTACGAGCAGTACTTC
V: TRBV12-3/TRBV12-4; J: TRBJ1-5; D: .; size: many; CDR3: CASSLLAGQPQHF; DNA: TGTGCCAGCAGTTTATTGGCTGGTCAGCCCCAGCATTTT
V: TRBV5-1; J: TRBJ2-4; D: TRBD2; size: few; CDR3: CASSLVSGSSGIQYF; DNA: TGCGCCAGCAGCTTGGTTAGCGGGAGCTCTGGCATTCAGTACTTC
V: TRBV30; J: TRBJ2-1; D: TRBD2; size: many; CDR3: CAWSSGRTASSYNEQFF; DNA: TGTGCCTGGAGTAGCGGGAGGACCGCTAGCTCCTACAATGAGCAGTTCTTC
V: TRBV5-1; J: TRBJ2-7; D: TRBD1; size: many; CDR3: CASGPRQGAYEQYF; DNA: TGCGCCAGCGGCCCACGACAGGGGGCCTACGAGCAGTACTTC
V: TRBV20-1; J: TRBJ1-2; D: TRBD1; size: .; CDR3: CSAELEQGIGYTF; DNA: TGCAGTGCGGAACTTGAACAGGGGATTGGCTACACCTTC
V: TRBV29-1; J: TRBJ2-1; D: TRBD1; size: few; CDR3: CSVDRTGVSYNEQFF; DNA: TGCAGCGTAGACAGGACAGGGGTATCCTACAATGAGCAGTTCTTC
V: TRBV7-8; J: TRBJ1-1; D: TRBD1; size: few; CDR3: CASSLLRGQPDEAFF; DNA: TGTGCCAGCAGCTTATTAAGGGGGCAGCCCGATGAAGCTTTCTTT
V: TRBV3-1; J: TRBJ2-3; D: .; size: many; CDR3: CASSQANTQYF; DNA: TGTGCCAGCAGCCAAGCGAATACGCAGTATTTT
V: TRBV3-1; J: TRBJ2-5; D: .; size: few; CDR3: CASSPRDGPPQETQYF; DNA: TGTGCCAGCAGCCCCCGGGACGGGCCTCCGCAAGAGACCCAGTACTTC
V: TRBV11-2; J: TRBJ2-5; D: .; size: .; CDR3: CASSLGVTQYF; DNA: TGTGCCAGCAGCTTAGGGGTGACCCAGTACTTC
V: TRBV7-9; J: TRBJ1-4; D: .; size: many; CDR3: CASSPTGHTTNEKLFF; DNA: TGTGCCAGCAGCCCTACAGGGCATACAACTAATGAAAAACTGTTTTTT
V: TRBV6-4; J: TRBJ2-3; D: TRBD2; size: few; CDR3: CASSKSSGSTDTQYF; DNA: TGTGCCAGCTCTAAGTCTAGCGGGAGCACAGATACGCAGTATTTT
V: TRBV29-1; J: TRBJ1-2; D: .; size: many; CDR3: CSVGGILYGYTF; DNA: TGCAGCGTTGGGGGGATCCTCTATGGCTACACCTTC
V: TRBV5-1; J: TRBJ1-3; D: TRBD1; size: many; CDR3: CASSWGDSSSGNTIYF; DNA: TGCGCCAGCAGCTGGGGGGACAGCAGCTCTGGAAACACCATATATTTT
V: TRBV7-9; J: TRBJ2-3; D: TRBD1; size: many; CDR3: CATGDGQGRLTDTQYF; DNA: TGTGCCACCGGGGACGGACAGGGGCGTTTGACAGATACGCAGTATTTT
V: TRBV13; J: TRBJ2-7; D: TRBD2; size: .; CDR3: CASSPVGRGSYEQYF; DNA: TGTGCCAGCTCCCCCGTAGGGCGGGGGTCTTACGAGCAGTACTTC
V: TRBV2; J: TRBJ2-5; D: .; size: few; CDR3: CASSEYERAQYF; DNA: TGTGCCAGCAGTGAATATGAGAGGGCCCAGTACTTC
V: TRBV29-1; J: TRBJ2-7; D: TRBD1; size: many; CDR3: CSVEGQGYEQYF; DNA: TGCAGCGTGGAGGGACAGGGGTACGAGCAGTACTTC
V: TRBV20-1; J: TRBJ1-4; D: .; size: many; CDR3: CSARPRNEKLFF; DNA: TGCAGTGCTAGACCGAGAAATGAAAAACTGTTTTTT
V: TRBV20-1; J: TRBJ1-1; D: .; size: many; CDR3: CSARDQGRYTEAFF; DNA: TGCAGTGCTAGAGATCAGGGGAGGTACACTGAAGCTTTCTTT
V: TRBV10-1; J: TRBJ2-7; D: .; size: many; CDR3: CASSAGSYEQYF; DNA: TGCGCCAGCTCTGCCGGCTCCTACGAGCAGTACTTC
V: TRBV5-1; J: TRBJ1-1; D: TRBD1; size: few; CDR3: CASSSLQGRNTEAFF; DNA: TGCGCCAGCAGCTCCTTACAGGGGAGGAACACTGAAGCTTTCTTT
V: TRBV24-1; J: TRBJ1-5; D: .; size: many; CDR3: CATSDEGGRTQHF; DNA: TGTGCCACCAGTGATGAGGGGGGGAGGACCCAGCATTTT
V: TRBV3-1; J: TRBJ2-7; D: .; size: few; CDR3: CASSQDPGESYEQYF; DNA: TGTGCCAGCAGCCAAGATCCAGGGGAGTCCTACGAGCAGTACTTC
V: TRBV20-1; J: TRBJ1-1; D: .; size: .; CDR3: CSAQAGHSNTEAFF; DNA: TGCAGTGCCCAGGCAGGACACTCTAACACTGAAGCTTTCTTT